These 26 T cell receptor beta chains were all obtained from the same sample, sequenced in a study of cytomegalovirus exposure and HLA in healthy donors. TCRdb's copy holds only in-frame clones and misses some; the assay was immunoSEQ multiplex PCR. The data hold about 160,000 clones, with about 88% observed a single time. The sample comprised PBMCs. The source of these receptors is a man aged 18 to 29 in good health and CMV-seronegative.

This chain links TRBV5-1 with TRBJ2-1; a possible D gene is TRBD2 (5 bases). The CDR3 spans 16 residues. The germline V gene encodes CDR1 SGHRS and CDR2 YFSETQ. V lost 0 bases and J 5 bases, leaving 15 bases between the germline ends. CDR3 amino acids: CASSLDPQRRHNEQFF. For the CDR3, the DNA is TGCGCCAGCAGCTTGGATCCCCAGCGGAGACACAATGAGCAGTTCTTC.

The V and J genes are TRBV13 and TRBJ2-5, with 10 bases that match TRBD2. In germline, CDR1 is PRHDT, CDR2 FYEKMQ (reference sequence). V was clipped by 0 bases and J by 2 bases; unmatched bases: 6. This CDR3 is 17 amino acids long. CDR3 in DNA: TGTGCCAGCAGCTTAGGCCGGTCAGCGGGGGGGCAAGAGACCCAGTACTTC. Translating gives CASSLGRSAGGQETQYF.

Remarks on this clone: One end of the junction does not line up with germline, which may come from a read error. The V gene is TRBV2, the J gene TRBJ1-1; 7 bases are shared with TRBD1. The CDR3 loop spans 15 amino acids. The germline CDR1 and CDR2 sequences are SNHLY and FYNNEI. CDR3 nucleotides: TGTGCCAGCAGTGGAGGGGGGACAACGGAGGGGGCCCTCAACTTT. Residues: CASSGGGTTEGALNF.

J is TRBJ1-3 and V is TRBV5-1; possibly TRBD1 for D (5 bases). The CDR3 runs to 16 residues. The germline gives CDR1 SGHRS, CDR2 YFSETQ. V gave up 3 bases and J gave up 0 bases, with 13 bases separating them. CDR3: CASSSSTRDSGNTIYF. Written as DNA, the CDR3 is TGCGCCAGCAGCTCCTCGACCAGGGACTCTGGAAACACCATATATTTT.

The chain uses TRBV2 and TRBJ1-2, with a tentative D call TRBD1 (5 bases). The V and J ends lost 7 bases and 0 bases respectively, with 15 bases between them. Germline V lookup: CDR1 SNHLY, CDR2 FYNNEI. This CDR3 is built from 15 residues. This CDR3 reads CASTFLTDPNYGYTF. CDR3 DNA: TGTGCCAGCACTTTCCTGACAGATCCTAACTATGGCTACACCTTC. Filled out from reference TRBV2 and TRBJ1-2, the complete variable domain reads EPEVTQTPSHQVTQMGQEVILRCVPISNHLYFYWYRQILGQKVEFLVSFYNNEISEKSEIFDDQFSVERPDGSNFTLKIRSTKLEDSAMYFCASTFLTDPNYGYTFGSGTRLTVV.

The chain joins TRBV4-3 to TRBJ2-5; 7 nucleotides align to TRBD2. The CDR3 spans 18 residues. J gave up 5 bases and V 1 base, and 16 bases lay outside the gene matches. Per the germline V gene, CDR1 is LGHNA and CDR2 is YSLEER. The CDR3 spells CASSQGFTGGGESETQYF. As DNA, the CDR3 is TGCGCCAGCAGCCAAGGGTTCACGGGCGGGGGTGAGAGTGAGACCCAGTACTTC.

The gene calls are TRBV19 and TRBJ2-7; 9 bases agree with TRBD1. In germline, CDR1 is LNHDA, CDR2 SQIVND (reference sequence). V trimming: 5 bases; J trimming: 6 bases; junction bases outside the gene matches: 11. The CDR3 has 15 residues. As DNA, the CDR3 is TGTGCCAGTAGTCTCCTGCCGGGACAGGGACGCGAGCAGTACTTC. Amino acid sequence: CASSLLPGQGREQYF.

The chain employs TRBV2 and TRBJ1-1; TRBD1 is a possible D gene (5 bases). CDR1 and CDR2 from the germline V gene are SNHLY and FYNNEI. The CDR3 totals 15 residues. Trimming cost V 8 bases and J 0 bases, with 16 bases left between them. In DNA, the CDR3 is TGTGCCAGCTCCGACCTAGGGACTTTGAACACTGAAGCTTTCTTT. It specifies CASSDLGTLNTEAFF.

The chain uses TRBV10-1 and TRBJ2-5; D possibly corresponds to TRBD2 (6 bases). The CDR3 spans 14 residues. Germline loops: CDR1 WNHNN, CDR2 SYGVQD (reference sequence). Deletions cut 6 bases from V and 0 bases from J, with 11 bases between. This chain's CDR3 is CASSGSWDQETQYF. The CDR3 DNA reads TGCGCCAGCAGCGGGAGTTGGGACCAAGAGACCCAGTACTTC.

The rearrangement links TRBV19 to TRBJ2-3; maybe TRBD2 (5 bases). CDR1 LNHDA and CDR2 SQIVND come from the germline V gene (reference sequence). V gave up 5 bases and J gave up 2 bases, with 14 bases separating them. The CDR3 length is 15 residues. CDR3 sequence (DNA): TGTGCCAGTAGTGGGAGTGGCAACCCCACAGATACGCAGTATTTT. Encoded protein: CASSGSGNPTDTQYF.

The chain employs TRBV5-4 and TRBJ1-2, with 9 bases matching TRBD1. J gave up 3 bases and V 4 bases, and 4 bases lay outside the gene matches. Germline CDR1 and CDR2: SGHNT and YYREEE (reference sequence). CDR3 size: 14 residues. The CDR3 is CASSTDRGDYGYTF. The DNA of the CDR3 is TGTGCCAGCAGCACCGACAGGGGGGACTATGGCTACACCTTC.

The V and J genes are TRBV10-1 and TRBJ2-3; TRBD2 aligns across 7 bases. Per germline, CDR1 WNHNN and CDR2 SYGVQD (reference sequence). The CDR3 length is 14 residues. V was pared by 0 bases and J by 4 bases, with 1 base of the junction left unmatched. CDR3 residues: CASSESSGADTQYF. CDR3 DNA sequence: TGCGCCAGCAGTGAGTCGAGCGGGGCAGATACGCAGTATTTT.

The chain employs TRBV12-2 and TRBJ2-7; the D call of TRBD2 is as the table states it, not checked on the DNA. TRBV12-2 is recorded as a pseudogene. The CDR3 is made up of 17 amino acids. The CDR3 here is CASRLAREGQSSYEQYV. CDR3 coding DNA: TGTGCAAGTCGCTTAGCCCGGGAGGGACAGAGCTCCTACGAGCAGTACGTC.

This rearrangement joins TRBV2 to TRBJ2-7; 10 nucleotides line up with TRBD1. Trimming cost V 5 bases and J 6 bases; bases outside gene matches: 10. The CDR3 contains 15 residues. CDR1 and CDR2 from the germline V gene are SNHLY and FYNNEI. The CDR3 reads CASSPQGQGLIEQYF. The CDR3 coding sequence is TGTGCCAGCAGTCCACAGGGACAGGGGTTAATCGAGCAGTACTTC.

This chain uses TRBV27 with TRBJ2-5; no clear D gene. CDR3 length: 11 amino acids. The germline V gene has CDR1 MNHEY and CDR2 SMNVEV (reference sequence). The V and J ends lost 5 bases and 3 bases respectively, with 4 bases between them. The CDR3 DNA is TGTGCCAGCAGTCTTAAAGAGACCCAGTACTTC. The encoded protein is CASSLKETQYF.

The chain couples TRBV5-1 to TRBJ2-3; D is ambiguous. The germline V gene has CDR1 SGHRS and CDR2 YFSETQ. The ends were cut back, 5 bases at V and 3 bases at J, with 10 bases in the middle. The length of the CDR3 is 13 residues. The CDR3 DNA sequence: TGCGCCAGCAGGGCCACGGAGACAGATACGCAGTATTTT. Encoded protein: CASRATETDTQYF.

The V call is TRBV5-1, the J call TRBJ2-5, with 7 nucleotides matching TRBD1. The length of the CDR3 is 17 residues. Germline V lookup: CDR1 SGHRS, CDR2 YFSETQ. V shed 0 bases, J shed 5 bases, and the junction held 13 bases outside the gene matches. The CDR3 DNA is TGCGCCAGCAGCTTGGATATAATCTCGGACAGGCGGGAGACCCAGTACTTC. This sequence encodes CASSLDIISDRRETQYF.

This chain connects TRBV7-9 to TRBJ1-5; weak D call: TRBD1 (6 bases). From germline, CDR1 is SEHNR and CDR2 FQNEAQ (reference sequence). Trimming pared 0 bases from V and 5 bases from J, leaving 11 bases between. The CDR3 contains 15 residues. The CDR3 sequence: CASSLALAGDQPQHF. CDR3 bases: TGTGCCAGCAGCTTAGCGCTCGCAGGGGATCAGCCCCAGCATTTT.

The gene calls are TRBV10-1 and TRBJ2-3, with 8 bases lining up with TRBD2. From germline, CDR1 is WNHNN and CDR2 SYGVQD (reference sequence). Trimming took 9 bases from V and 6 from J; bases not matched to a gene: 20. The CDR3 consists of 17 residues. CDR3 protein: CASRSQPGLEFRDTQYF. The DNA of the CDR3 is TGCGCCAGTCGGAGTCAACCGGGACTAGAGTTCAGGGATACGCAGTATTTT.

The chain carries TRBV2 and TRBJ2-4; perhaps TRBD2 as D (6 bases). Germline lookup yields CDR1 SNHLY and CDR2 FYNNEI. This CDR3 has 13 residues. The V and J ends lost 7 bases and 10 bases respectively, with 17 bases between them. This CDR3 reads CASMLAEDNIQYF. In DNA, the CDR3 is TGTGCCAGCATGTTAGCGGAAGATAATATTCAGTACTTC.

J is TRBJ1-6 and V is TRBV23-1, with 9 positions matching TRBD1. TRBV23-1 is filed as an ORF, its function uncertain. V shed 4 bases and J 6 bases; nucleotides not matched to a gene: 10. The CDR3 has 17 amino acids. The CDR3 region is CASSPHCPGQGNSPLHF. In DNA form, the CDR3 reads TGCGCCAGCAGTCCACACTGTCCGGGACAGGGTAATTCACCCCTCCACTTT.

The genes are TRBV27 and TRBJ2-1; 10 bases line up with TRBD2. V shed 6 bases, J shed 7 bases, and the junction held 6 bases outside the gene matches. CDR1 and CDR2 (germline): MNHEY, SMNVEV (reference sequence). The CDR3 totals 14 residues. CDR3 region: CASSPAGGYNEQFF. The CDR3 nucleotides read TGTGCCAGCAGCCCAGCGGGGGGGTATAATGAGCAGTTCTTC.

This clone was seen once. The chain employs TRBV23-1 and TRBJ2-7; 9 bases match TRBD2. TRBV23-1 is an ORF, with its function uncertain. This CDR3 is 15 amino acids long. V trimming: 2 bases; J trimming: 4 bases; junction bases outside the gene matches: 6. CDR3 residues: CASSQIAGESYEQYF. The DNA for the CDR3 is TGCGCCAGCAGTCAAATAGCGGGGGAGTCTTACGAGCAGTACTTC.

CDR3 DNA: TGTGCCACCAGCAGAGATAACAGGGCCTACGAGCAGTACTTC. Its translation: CATSRDNRAYEQYF. V and J are TRBV15 and TRBJ2-7; D may be TRBD1 (6 bases). The CDR3 covers 14 residues. The V gene's germline CDR1 is LNHNV and CDR2 YYDKDF (reference sequence). The V end lost 0 bases, the J end lost 2 bases, and 8 bases lay between the germline ends.

The chain is built from TRBV27 and TRBJ2-3; 9 bases are a match to TRBD2. V shed 5 bases, J shed 4 bases, and the junction held 10 bases outside the gene matches. Germline loops: CDR1 MNHEY, CDR2 SMNVEV (reference sequence). The CDR3 is made up of 16 amino acids. The CDR3 region is CASSPRRSGGPDTQYF. In nucleotides, the CDR3 is TGTGCCAGCAGTCCCCGTAGGAGCGGGGGGCCAGATACGCAGTATTTT.

A few counts support this clone. The CDR3 spells CASTPGGSVDTQYF. The CDR3 DNA reads as TGTGCCAGCACCCCTGGGGGGAGCGTGGATACGCAGTATTTT. The gene calls are TRBV9 and TRBJ2-3, with D possibly being TRBD2 (6 bases). Germline V gives CDR1 SGDLS, CDR2 YYNGEE. With 6 bases removed from V and 6 bases from J, the gap between germline ends came to 17 bases. CDR3 length: 14 amino acids.